This T cell receptor (beta chain) was sequenced during a study of resident and recirculating memory T cells in vitiligo. Turning to the study itself: The samples were homogenized without cell sorting before genomic DNA extraction.

V lost 4 bases and J 4 bases, leaving 7 bases between the germline ends. The V gene's germline CDR1 is MGHRA and CDR2 YSYEKL. This CDR3 has 12 residues. Findings of the study overall: TCR sequences were not conserved across biopsy sites or patients.

Worth noting for this clone: Antigen specificity is unknown.

TCRdb keeps only in-frame clones here, not all; method: immunoSEQ multiplex PCR. The data show around 70,000 clones, approximately 90% seen once. Patients' lesions had not changed for the previous 6 months. The receptor's source is a male donor with vitiligo. What was sequenced was blood. The chain combines TRBV4-1 with TRBJ1-2; a possible D gene is TRBD1 (5 bases). CDR3 DNA sequence: TGCGCCAGCAGCCTTACAGGCTATGGCTACACCTTC. Its protein product is CASSLTGYGYTF.